The sequence of this TCR beta chain was determined in a study of blood T cell repertoires in COVID-19. Looking at the study overall: Sites in the United States, Italy and Spain provided acute and convalescent COVID-19 samples. T cells, B-cell-depleted T cells, or PBMCs provided the cDNA or gDNA that served as material.

V trimming: 5 bases; J trimming: 7 bases; junction bases outside the gene matches: 10. Germline loops: CDR1 SGHDT, CDR2 YYEEEE. The CDR3 extends over 14 amino acids. Per the original methods: Counts of nucleated cells, estimated from reference gene primer amplification, were obtained. Here immunoSEQ multiplex PCR was the method, and the copy in TCRdb shows in-frame clones only, minus some. That table furnishes V, J and clone size, whereas the DNA furnished D and trimming. The sample has approximately 350,000 clones; around 91% are singletons. This sequence joins TRBV5-6 and TRBJ1-2, with 8 bases matching TRBD1. The receptor was isolated from a young woman who had recovered from COVID-19. Input material: peripheral blood. The CDR3 region is CASSYGQGARGYTF. The DNA of the CDR3 is TGTGCCAGCAGTTACGGACAGGGCGCGCGTGGCTACACCTTC. Full variable domain (remainder filled in from reference TRBV5-6 and TRBJ1-2): DAGVTQSPTHLIKTRGQQVTLRCSPKSGHDTVSWYQQALGQGPQFIFQYYEEEERQRGNFPDRFSGHQFPNYSSELNVNALLLGDSALYLCASSYGQGARGYTFGSGTRLTVV.